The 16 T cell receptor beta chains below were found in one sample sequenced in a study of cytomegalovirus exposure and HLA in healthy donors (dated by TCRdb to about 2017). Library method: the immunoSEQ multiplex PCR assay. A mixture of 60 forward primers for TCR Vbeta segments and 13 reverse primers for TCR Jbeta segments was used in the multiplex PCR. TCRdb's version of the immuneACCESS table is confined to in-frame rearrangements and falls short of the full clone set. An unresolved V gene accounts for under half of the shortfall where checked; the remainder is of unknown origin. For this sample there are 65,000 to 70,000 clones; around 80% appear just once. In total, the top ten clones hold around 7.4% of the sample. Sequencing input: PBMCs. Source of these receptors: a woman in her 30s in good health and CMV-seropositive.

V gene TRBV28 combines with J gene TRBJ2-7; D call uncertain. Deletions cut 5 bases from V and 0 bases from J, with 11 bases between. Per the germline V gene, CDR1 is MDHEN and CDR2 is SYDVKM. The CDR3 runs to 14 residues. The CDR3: CASSLRSYSYEQYF. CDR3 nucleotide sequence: TGTGCCAGCAGTCTAAGGAGCTACTCCTACGAGCAGTACTTC.

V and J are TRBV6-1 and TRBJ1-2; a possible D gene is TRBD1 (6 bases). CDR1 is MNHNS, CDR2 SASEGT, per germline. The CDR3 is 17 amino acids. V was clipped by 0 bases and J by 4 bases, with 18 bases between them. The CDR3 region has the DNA TGTGCCAGCAGTGAAGCTAAATCAGGGGAAAAGGCCTATGGCTACACCTTC. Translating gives CASSEAKSGEKAYGYTF.

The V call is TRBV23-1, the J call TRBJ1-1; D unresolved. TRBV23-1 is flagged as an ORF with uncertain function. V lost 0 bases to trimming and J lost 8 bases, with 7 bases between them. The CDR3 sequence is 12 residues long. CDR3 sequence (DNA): TGCGCCAGCAGTCAATCGGAGCGAGAAGCTTTCTTT. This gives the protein CASSQSEREAFF.

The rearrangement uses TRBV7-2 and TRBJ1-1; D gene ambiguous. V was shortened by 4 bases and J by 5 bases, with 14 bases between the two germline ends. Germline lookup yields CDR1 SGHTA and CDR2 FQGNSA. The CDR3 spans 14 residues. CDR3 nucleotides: TGTGCCAGCAGCTACAGCTCAGGATGGACTGAAGCTTTCTTT. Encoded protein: CASSYSSGWTEAFF.

CDR3 region: CASRLGQGIYEQYF. CDR3 DNA: TGTGCCAGCAGGCTGGGACAGGGGATCTACGAGCAGTACTTC. The J gene is TRBJ2-7, the V gene TRBV6-5, with 10 bases lining up with TRBD1. The ends lost 6 bases at V and 3 bases at J; junction bases unmatched: 5. The CDR3 spans 14 residues. The germline CDR1 and CDR2 sequences are MNHEY and SVGAGI.

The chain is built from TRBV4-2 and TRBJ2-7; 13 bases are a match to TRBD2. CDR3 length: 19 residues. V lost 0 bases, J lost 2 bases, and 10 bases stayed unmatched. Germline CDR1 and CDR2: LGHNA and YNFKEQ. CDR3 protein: CASSQELGLAGKGAYEQYF. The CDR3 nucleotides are TGTGCCAGCAGCCAAGAATTGGGACTAGCGGGGAAGGGGGCCTACGAGCAGTACTTC.

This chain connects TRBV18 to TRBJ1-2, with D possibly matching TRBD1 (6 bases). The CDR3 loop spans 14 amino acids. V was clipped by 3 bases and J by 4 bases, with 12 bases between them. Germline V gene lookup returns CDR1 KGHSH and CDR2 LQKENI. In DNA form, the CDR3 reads TGTGCCAGCTCACCTCTGGACAGCCCCTATGGCTACACCTTC. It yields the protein CASSPLDSPYGYTF.

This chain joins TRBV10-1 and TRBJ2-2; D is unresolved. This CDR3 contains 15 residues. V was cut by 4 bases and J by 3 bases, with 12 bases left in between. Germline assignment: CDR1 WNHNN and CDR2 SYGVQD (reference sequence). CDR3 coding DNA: TGCGCCAGCAGTGTACCAGCGTTAGACACCGGGGAGCTGTTTTTT. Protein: CASSVPALDTGELFF.

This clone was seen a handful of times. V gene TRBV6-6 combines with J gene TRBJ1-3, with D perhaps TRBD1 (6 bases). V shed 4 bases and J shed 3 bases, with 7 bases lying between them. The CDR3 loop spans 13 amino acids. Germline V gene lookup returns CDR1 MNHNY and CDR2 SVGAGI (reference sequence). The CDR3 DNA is TGTGCCAGCAGTTTGGACAGTGGAAACACCATATATTTT. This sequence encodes CASSLDSGNTIYF.

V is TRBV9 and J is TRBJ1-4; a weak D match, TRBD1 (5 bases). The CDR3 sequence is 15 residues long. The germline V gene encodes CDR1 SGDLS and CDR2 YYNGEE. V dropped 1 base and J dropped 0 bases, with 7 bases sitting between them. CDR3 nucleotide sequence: TGTGCCAGCAGCGTACGGGGGGCAACTAATGAAAAACTGTTTTTT. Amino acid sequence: CASSVRGATNEKLFF. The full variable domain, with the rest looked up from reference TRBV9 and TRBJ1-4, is DSGVTQTPKHLITATGQRVTLRCSPRSGDLSVYWYQQSLDQGLQFLIQYYNGEERAKGNILERFSAQQFPDLHSELNLSSLELGDSALYFCASSVRGATNEKLFFGSGTQLSVL.

CDR3: CASSEQGLSNQPQHF. The CDR3 DNA reads as TGTGCCAGCAGTGAACAGGGGCTAAGCAATCAGCCCCAGCATTTT. The rearrangement joins TRBV2 to TRBJ1-5; TRBD1 might be the D (6 bases). Germline assignment: CDR1 SNHLY and CDR2 FYNNEI. V lost 2 bases, J lost 1 base, and 9 bases lay in between. The CDR3 runs 15 residues.

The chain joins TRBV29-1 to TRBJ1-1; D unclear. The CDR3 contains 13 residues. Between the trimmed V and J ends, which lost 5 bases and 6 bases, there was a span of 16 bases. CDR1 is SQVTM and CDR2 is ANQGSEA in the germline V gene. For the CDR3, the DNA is TGCAGCGTTCCCACGTCGAGCGGGCCTGAAGCTTTCTTT. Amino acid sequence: CSVPTSSGPEAFF.

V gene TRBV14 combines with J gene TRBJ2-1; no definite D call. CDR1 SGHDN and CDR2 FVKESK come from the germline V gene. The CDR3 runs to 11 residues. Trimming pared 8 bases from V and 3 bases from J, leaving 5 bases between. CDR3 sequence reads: CASANYNEQFF. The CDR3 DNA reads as TGTGCCAGCGCTAACTACAATGAGCAGTTCTTC.

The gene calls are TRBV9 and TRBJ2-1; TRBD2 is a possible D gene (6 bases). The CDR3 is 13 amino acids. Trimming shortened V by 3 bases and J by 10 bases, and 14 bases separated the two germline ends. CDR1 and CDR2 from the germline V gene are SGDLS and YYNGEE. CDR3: CASSGRGGEEQFF. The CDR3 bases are TGTGCCAGCAGCGGCAGAGGAGGGGAGGAGCAGTTCTTC.

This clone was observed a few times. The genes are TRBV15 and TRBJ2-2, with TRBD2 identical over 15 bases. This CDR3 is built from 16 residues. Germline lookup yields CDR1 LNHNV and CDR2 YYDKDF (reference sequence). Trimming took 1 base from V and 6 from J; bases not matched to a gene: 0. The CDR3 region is CATSRGTSGRAGELFF. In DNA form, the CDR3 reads TGTGCCACCAGCAGAGGGACTAGCGGGAGGGCCGGGGAGCTGTTTTTT.

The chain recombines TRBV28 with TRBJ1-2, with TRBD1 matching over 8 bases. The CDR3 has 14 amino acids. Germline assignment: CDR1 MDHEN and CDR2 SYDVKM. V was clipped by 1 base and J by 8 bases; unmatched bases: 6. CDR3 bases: TGTGCCAGCAGTTTATACGGACAGGGTGGAGGCTACACCTTC. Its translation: CASSLYGQGGGYTF.